This is a list of T cell receptor beta chains from one sample in a study of shared clonotypes between healthy human individuals. The data were produced by immunoSEQ multiplex PCR, yet TCRdb's version contains in-frame clones alone and is incomplete. The profile shows 2 million to 2.5 million clones, approximately 93% of them singletons. Source material: naive CD4+ T cells from PBMCs. The source of these receptors is a young man in good health. Some clones in this sample may be carry-over from other donors' samples. Each CDR3 is given with its conserved first and last residue. The D gene is left open where the match is weak. A clone size is listed for some rows: how often the clone was seen (once, few, many), or a class if it is expanded.

v_gene	abundance	j_gene	d_gene	CDR3aa	CDR3nt
TRBV19	once	TRBJ2-1	.	CASRLKGRINNEQFF	TGTGCCAGTAGACTTAAGGGTAGGATCAACAATGAGCAGTTCTTC
TRBV25-1	.	TRBJ2-2	.	CASSLTGPNTGELFF	TGTGCCAGCAGTCTGACAGGACCGAACACCGGGGAGCTGTTTTTT
TRBV6-5	.	TRBJ2-5	.	CASSSRGAEETQYF	TGTGCCAGCAGTTCCAGGGGAGCAGAAGAGACCCAGTACTTC
TRBV6-1	.	TRBJ2-6	TRBD1	CASSVGQGAYYSGANVLTF	TGTGCCAGCAGTGTGGGACAGGGGGCCTACTACTCTGGGGCCAACGTCCTGACTTTC
TRBV27	.	TRBJ2-1	.	CASSFGPEQFF	TGTGCCAGCAGTTTCGGTCCTGAGCAGTTCTTC
TRBV6-1	.	TRBJ2-1	TRBD1	CASDRARGNEQFF	TGTGCCAGCGACAGGGCGAGGGGTAATGAGCAGTTCTTC
TRBV5-1	.	TRBJ1-4	.	CASSLEGRTNEKLFF	TGCGCCAGCAGCTTGGAAGGCAGAACTAATGAAAAACTGTTTTTT
TRBV19	.	TRBJ2-2	TRBD1	CASSARTGGTSSGELFF	TGTGCCAGTAGTGCCAGGACAGGGGGGACTTCTTCCGGGGAGCTGTTTTTT
TRBV10-2	.	TRBJ1-4	TRBD1	CASTPGQGASEKLFF	TGCGCCAGCACACCCGGACAGGGGGCCAGTGAAAAACTGTTTTTT
TRBV5-1	.	TRBJ1-2	TRBD1	CASRYEAGGANGYTF	TGCGCCAGCAGATACGAGGCAGGGGGCGCGAATGGCTACACCTTC
TRBV7-9	.	TRBJ2-5	TRBD1	CASSSIDRAQETQYF	TGTGCCAGCAGCTCAATAGACAGGGCCCAAGAGACCCAGTACTTC
TRBV23-1	.	TRBJ1-4	.	CASSHPGGAAYNEKLFF	TGCGCCAGCAGCCACCCGGGGGGCGCGGCCTATAATGAAAAACTGTTTTTT
TRBV29-1	.	TRBJ2-2	.	CSVHPLTRELFF	TGCAGCGTTCACCCCCTTACCCGGGAGCTGTTTTTT
TRBV6-1	.	TRBJ2-3	.	CASREGVTDTQYF	TGTGCCAGCAGGGAGGGGGTTACGGATACGCAGTATTTT